Below are 7 T cell receptor beta chains sequenced from a single sample in a study of blood T cells in healthy people across ages (dated by TCRdb to about 2015). The library was produced with 5' RACE. The sequencing machine was an Illumina HiSeq 2500. A second roughly 7 to 11 cycle PCR used a sample-barcoded 5' primer and a J-beta primer mix. Starting from the raw public reads, TCRdb applied fastp trimming at Q25, assembled clones with MiXCR and retained in-frame beta chains. Rows are unified per CDR3 protein, each entry keeping the most common DNA and genes. The sample yields 1.5 million to 2 million distinct CDR3 sequences; approximately 28% were counted once. In total, the top ten clones hold 7.7% of the sample. The sample taken for sequencing was blood. Receptors originate from a woman aged 25-40 years in good health.

The chain joins TRBV4-1 to TRBJ2-3, with D perhaps assigned TRBD1 or TRBD2 (6 bases each). The ends were cut back, 2 bases at V and 5 bases at J, with 11 bases in the middle. The length of the CDR3 is 14 residues. Germline V gene sequence: CDR1 MGHRA, CDR2 YSYEKL. The CDR3 here is CASSQPGAGDTQYF. CDR3 nucleotide sequence: TGCGCCAGCAGCCAACCGGGGGCCGGAGATACGCAGTATTTT.

V and J are TRBV5-1 and TRBJ2-2; 9 positions agree with TRBD1. V trimming: 4 bases; J trimming: 6 bases; junction bases outside the gene matches: 10. This CDR3 comprises 16 residues. The germline V gene encodes CDR1 SGHRS and CDR2 YFSETQ. The chain's CDR3 is CASSVTGTGKSGELFF. CDR3 bases: TGCGCCAGCAGCGTTACCGGGACAGGGAAATCCGGGGAGCTGTTTTTT.

The DNA for the CDR3 is TGTGCCAGCAGCGCGTCCGGGATTCGGTACAATGAGCAGTACTTC. Amino acids: CASSASGIRYNEQYF. The genes are TRBV7-3 and TRBJ2-7; possible D gene TRBD2, 5 bases. The V end was cut by 5 bases, the J end by 7 bases, with 21 bases between. CDR3 length: 15 amino acids. Germline CDR1 is SGHTA and CDR2 is FQGTGA.

The sample holds a few counts of this clonotype. The gene calls are TRBV20-1 and TRBJ1-2; possibly TRBD1 for D (5 bases). This CDR3 comprises 13 residues. Trimming removed 6 bases from V and 4 bases from J, with 15 bases in between. CDR1 is DFQATT, CDR2 SNEGSKA, per germline (reference sequence). Here the CDR3 DNA reads TGCAGTGCCCTGCAGGGTGTTGGCTATGGCTACACCTTC. Protein sequence: CSALQGVGYGYTF.

The rearrangement links TRBV14 to TRBJ2-2; unclear D gene. The CDR3 has 15 amino acids. Per germline, CDR1 SGHDN and CDR2 FVKESK. V was pared by 7 bases and J by 0 bases, with 12 bases between. CDR3 coding DNA: TGTGCCAGCAACCTCAGACGGACGAACACCGGGGAGCTGTTTTTT. Translating gives CASNLRRTNTGELFF.

This clonotype was detected a few times. The CDR3 nucleotides are TGTGCCATCAGTGAGTCGGGGGCGGGCGCGTACAATGAGCAGTTCTTC. Residues: CAISESGAGAYNEQFF. The rearrangement links TRBV10-3 to TRBJ2-1; possibly TRBD1 for D (6 bases). With 0 bases removed from V and 4 bases from J, the gap between germline ends came to 13 bases. CDR3 size: 16 residues. Per the germline V gene, CDR1 is ENHRY and CDR2 is SYGVKD.

This clonotype was counted ten times or more. The chain is built from TRBV7-2 and TRBJ2-3; possibly TRBD2 for D (7 bases). Germline assignment: CDR1 SGHTA and CDR2 FQGNSA. V lost 5 bases, J lost 1 base, and 10 bases lay in between. CDR3 length: 14 residues. CDR3 bases: TGTGCCAGCAGCCCGGGGGGCGGCACAGATACGCAGTATTTT. Translating it yields CASSPGGGTDTQYF.